A selection of T cell receptor beta chains follows, all from one sample in a study of technical replicates of blood from several donors. Assay used: immunoSEQ multiplex PCR; TCRdb lists only in-frame clones, some missing. The sample holds about 56,000 clones, nearly 95% seen once. The specimen sequenced was PBMCs. All receptors derive from a human donor in good health. Some clones in this sample may be carry-over from other donors' samples. Each CDR3 is given with its conserved first and last residue. Fields, in order: CDR3 protein, CDR3 DNA, D gene, V gene, J gene, CDR3 length, clone size. The D gene is left open where the match is weak. Expanded clones get a size class; other rows say once, few or many, or leave the size out.

CDR3: CASSARTGGAGELFF
DNA: TGTGCCAGCAGCGCAAGGACAGGTGGGGCCGGGGAGCTGTTTTTT
D: TRBD1
V: TRBV9
J: TRBJ2-2
length: 15
size: NA

CDR3: CASSLDIPNTEAFF
DNA: TGTGCCAGCAGCTTGGACATCCCGAACACTGAAGCTTTCTTT
D: NA
V: TRBV5-6
J: TRBJ1-1
length: 14
size: NA

CDR3: CASSLVSNYGYTF
DNA: TGCGCCAGCAGCTTAGTGAGTAACTATGGCTACACCTTC
D: NA
V: TRBV5-1
J: TRBJ1-2
length: 13
size: NA

CDR3: CASVPGQSSGMPQHF
DNA: TGTGCCAGCGTACCGGGACAATCGTCGGGTATGCCCCAGCATTTT
D: NA
V: TRBV6-6
J: TRBJ1-5
length: 15
size: NA

CDR3: CAWSDLTGIPSPLHF
DNA: TGTGCCTGGAGTGATCTGACAGGGATCCCTTCACCCCTCCACTTT
D: TRBD1
V: TRBV30
J: TRBJ1-6
length: 15
size: NA

CDR3: CASSVPGSYNEQFF
DNA: TGTGCCAGCAGCGTCCCAGGGTCCTACAATGAGCAGTTCTTC
D: NA
V: TRBV25-1
J: TRBJ2-1
length: 14
size: NA

CDR3: CASSSITAASTDTQYF
DNA: TGCGCCAGCAGCTCCATTACGGCGGCTAGCACAGATACGCAGTATTTT
D: NA
V: TRBV5-1
J: TRBJ2-3
length: 16
size: NA

CDR3: CASSLVVGLGGSGVYEQYF
DNA: TGTGCCAGCAGCTTAGTAGTAGGGTTGGGGGGTAGCGGGGTCTACGAGCAGTACTTC
D: TRBD2
V: TRBV7-8
J: TRBJ2-7
length: 19
size: NA

CDR3: CASSLVRSGGNTGELFF
DNA: TGCGCCAGCAGCTTGGTGCGTAGCGGGGGGAACACCGGGGAGCTGTTTTTT
D: TRBD2
V: TRBV5-1
J: TRBJ2-2
length: 17
size: NA

CDR3: CASSQEEGSGQYF
DNA: TGTGCCAGCAGCCAAGAAGAAGGTTCGGGGCAGTACTTC
D: NA
V: TRBV14
J: TRBJ2-7
length: 13
size: NA

CDR3: CASSFRTGADYGYTF
DNA: TGTGCCAGCAGCTTTAGGACAGGGGCGGACTATGGCTACACCTTC
D: TRBD1
V: TRBV7-2
J: TRBJ1-2
length: 15
size: NA

CDR3: CASSLTGTGAETQYF
DNA: TGCGCCAGCAGCTTAACCGGGACAGGGGCAGAGACCCAGTACTTC
D: TRBD1
V: TRBV5-1
J: TRBJ2-5
length: 15
size: NA

CDR3: CASSVVPYRNNNSPLHF
DNA: TGTGCCAGCAGCGTAGTTCCATACAGGAACAATAATTCACCCCTCCACTTT
D: NA
V: TRBV9
J: TRBJ1-6
length: 17
size: NA

CDR3: CASSLVPGGNTEAFF
DNA: TGTGCCAGCAGCTTGGTTCCAGGGGGGAACACTGAAGCTTTCTTT
D: TRBD1
V: TRBV5-4
J: TRBJ1-1
length: 15
size: NA

CDR3: CASSVEGAGNSPLHF
DNA: TGTGCCAGCAGCGTAGAAGGGGCAGGTAATTCACCCCTCCACTTT
D: NA
V: TRBV9
J: TRBJ1-6
length: 15
size: NA

CDR3: CASSWDRGSGNTIYF
DNA: TGCGCCAGCAGCTGGGACAGGGGCTCTGGAAACACCATATATTTT
D: TRBD1
V: TRBV4-3
J: TRBJ1-3
length: 15
size: NA

CDR3: CASSLGGRVTGELFF
DNA: TGTGCCAGCAGCTTAGGTGGCAGGGTCACCGGGGAGCTGTTTTTT
D: NA
V: TRBV7-3
J: TRBJ2-2
length: 15
size: NA

CDR3: CASSLDNYEQYF
DNA: TGTGCCAGCAGCTTAGATAACTACGAGCAGTACTTC
D: NA
V: TRBV7-9
J: TRBJ2-7
length: 12
size: NA

CDR3: CASSQGLAGQSPYNEQFF
DNA: TGCGCCAGCAGCCAGGGACTAGCGGGGCAGAGCCCTTACAATGAGCAGTTCTTC
D: TRBD2
V: TRBV5-1
J: TRBJ2-1
length: 18
size: NA

CDR3: CAWMQAGERDTQYF
DNA: TGTGCCTGGATGCAAGCGGGAGAGAGAGATACGCAGTATTTT
D: TRBD2
V: TRBV30
J: TRBJ2-3
length: 14
size: NA

CDR3: CASSGLATEAFF
DNA: TGTGCCAGCAGTGGACTGGCCACTGAAGCTTTCTTT
D: NA
V: TRBV2
J: TRBJ1-1
length: 12
size: NA

CDR3: CASSYYREKTQYF
DNA: TGTGCCAGCAGTTACTACAGGGAGAAGACCCAGTACTTC
D: NA
V: TRBV6-5
J: TRBJ2-5
length: 13
size: NA

CDR3: CASSHPLQGNIQYF
DNA: TGCGCCAGCAGCCACCCCTTGCAGGGAAACATTCAGTACTTC
D: NA
V: TRBV4-1
J: TRBJ2-4
length: 14
size: NA

CDR3: CASSRDRVNEKLFF
DNA: TGTGCCAGCAGTCGGGACAGGGTAAATGAAAAACTGTTTTTT
D: TRBD1
V: TRBV7-2
J: TRBJ1-4
length: 14
size: NA

CDR3: CASSQERPDTQYF
DNA: TGCGCCAGCAGCCAAGAGAGGCCAGATACACAGTATTTT
D: NA
V: TRBV4-3
J: TRBJ2-3
length: 13
size: NA

CDR3: CASGTGGTEAFF
DNA: TGTGCCAGCGGGACAGGGGGGACTGAAGCTTTCTTT
D: TRBD1
V: TRBV2
J: TRBJ1-1
length: 12
size: NA

CDR3: CASSLGPRGQGKAFF
DNA: TGTGCCAGCAGCTTAGGTCCCAGGGGGCAGGGGAAGGCTTTCTTT
D: TRBD1
V: TRBV7-8
J: TRBJ1-1
length: 15
size: NA

CDR3: CASTPPEVSYGYTF
DNA: TGTGCCAGTACCCCACCCGAGGTTAGCTATGGCTACACCTTC
D: NA
V: TRBV19
J: TRBJ1-2
length: 14
size: NA

CDR3: CASSLQGYGYTF
DNA: TGTGCCAGCAGCTTACAGGGGTATGGCTACACCTTC
D: TRBD1
V: TRBV27
J: TRBJ1-2
length: 12
size: NA

CDR3: CASTRTTGTGGVEQYF
DNA: TGTGCCAGCACCCGAACGACCGGGACAGGGGGCGTTGAGCAGTACTTC
D: TRBD1
V: TRBV7-9
J: TRBJ2-7
length: 16
size: NA

CDR3: CASSLPRGANTGELFF
DNA: TGTGCCAGCAGCTTACCGCGGGGCGCCAACACCGGGGAGCTGTTTTTT
D: NA
V: TRBV5-4
J: TRBJ2-2
length: 16
size: NA

CDR3: CASSLKSLQETQYF
DNA: TGCGCCAGCAGCCTCAAGAGTCTCCAAGAGACCCAGTACTTC
D: NA
V: TRBV4-1
J: TRBJ2-5
length: 14
size: NA

CDR3: CASSASMGGGQDSPLHF
DNA: TGTGCCAGCAGCGCAAGCATGGGTGGGGGCCAAGATTCACCCCTCCACTTT
D: NA
V: TRBV9
J: TRBJ1-6
length: 17
size: NA

CDR3: CASSQSRSTGELFF
DNA: TGCGCCAGCAGCCAATCTAGATCCACCGGGGAGCTGTTTTTT
D: NA
V: TRBV4-3
J: TRBJ2-2
length: 14
size: NA

CDR3: CASSQDPTGFNQPQHF
DNA: TGCGCCAGCAGCCAAGACCCGACAGGGTTCAATCAGCCCCAGCATTTT
D: TRBD1
V: TRBV4-1
J: TRBJ1-5
length: 16
size: once

CDR3: CASSLGYSNQPQHF
DNA: TGTGCCAGCAGTTTGGGCTATAGCAATCAGCCCCAGCATTTT
D: NA
V: TRBV7-9
J: TRBJ1-5
length: 14
size: NA

CDR3: CASRQGDYGGYTF
DNA: TGTGCCAGCAGGCAGGGGGATTATGGCGGCTACACCTTC
D: TRBD1
V: TRBV7-2
J: TRBJ1-2
length: 13
size: NA

CDR3: CASSLTGEGLRETQYF
DNA: TGTGCCAGCAGCTTGACGGGGGAGGGCCTCAGGGAGACCCAGTACTTC
D: TRBD2
V: TRBV5-5
J: TRBJ2-5
length: 16
size: NA

CDR3: CASSSQGPEEKLFF
DNA: TGTGCCAGCAGCTCGCAGGGGCCGGAAGAAAAACTGTTTTTT
D: NA
V: TRBV5-4
J: TRBJ1-4
length: 14
size: NA

CDR3: CASMFGGGNEQFF
DNA: TGTGCTAGTATGTTCGGGGGGGGCAATGAGCAGTTCTTC
D: TRBD2
V: TRBV12-5
J: TRBJ2-1
length: 13
size: NA

CDR3: CASSFENMNTEAFF
DNA: TGTGCCAGCAGCTTTGAGAACATGAACACTGAAGCTTTCTTT
D: NA
V: TRBV12-1
J: TRBJ1-1
length: 14
size: NA

CDR3: CASSLETSANTGELFF
DNA: TGTGCCAGCAGCTTAGAAACATCCGCGAACACCGGGGAGCTGTTTTTT
D: NA
V: TRBV7-6
J: TRBJ2-2
length: 16
size: NA

CDR3: CASSLASGTTGELFF
DNA: TGCGCCAGCAGCTTAGCTAGCGGCACCACCGGGGAGCTGTTTTTT
D: TRBD2
V: TRBV5-1
J: TRBJ2-2
length: 15
size: NA

CDR3: CASSQDRSSEQYF
DNA: TGTGCCAGCAGCCAAGATCGCTCGAGCGAGCAGTACTTC
D: NA
V: TRBV14
J: TRBJ2-7
length: 13
size: NA